This entry lists 24 T cell receptor beta chains sequenced from one sample in a study of T-cell reconstitution after alpha-beta-depleted transplantation in children. Unique molecular identifiers tagged the TCRbeta library. Using its own MiXCR run on the PCR reads, TCRdb lists one record per CDR3 protein. The top ten hold less than 9% of the sample, which has a few hundred thousand distinct CDR3 sequences, roughly a tenth seen once. Sequencing used PBMCs, obtained before TCRalphabeta/CD19-depleted stem cell transplant. The receptors come from a boy in the first two years of life with acute myeloid leukemia, due to receive a stem cell transplant.

This clonotype was recorded at least ten times. The rearrangement links TRBV13 to TRBJ2-1; 11 bases match TRBD2. The CDR3 spans 18 residues. Germline CDR1 is PRHDT and CDR2 is FYEKMQ (reference sequence). V lost 1 base to trimming and J lost 2 bases; unmatched junction nucleotides: 7. For the CDR3, the DNA is TGTGCCAGCAGCTTAGACCTAGCGGGGGGTCCCACCTACAATGAGCAGTTCTTC. The encoded protein is CASSLDLAGGPTYNEQFF.

This clonotype was counted many times. The chain joins TRBV28 to TRBJ1-1; 7 positions agree with TRBD1. Losses at the gene ends were 0 bases for V and 6 bases for J; bases not matched to a gene: 7. CDR3 length equals 15 residues. CDR1 and CDR2 (germline): MDHEN, SYDVKM. The CDR3 DNA reads as TGTGCCAGCAGTTTATGGGGGGACAGAGAGGCTGAAGCTTTCTTT. Translated: CASSLWGDREAEAFF.

This clonotype was counted ten times or more. CDR3 sequence (DNA): TGTGCCAGCAGTTTATGGGGTAGTTTGAACACTGAAGCTTTCTTT. This translates into CASSLWGSLNTEAFF. This chain joins TRBV28 and TRBJ1-1; D unresolved. This CDR3 region has 15 residues. From germline, CDR1 is MDHEN and CDR2 SYDVKM. The V end was cut by 0 bases, the J end by 0 bases, with 8 bases between.

This clonotype has just a few counts. The CDR3 here is CASSSAGLNTEAFF. In nucleotides, the CDR3 is TGTGCCAGCAGTTCCGCAGGGTTGAACACTGAAGCTTTCTTT. The chain combines TRBV28 with TRBJ1-1, with D maybe TRBD1 (5 bases). CDR3 length: 14 residues. Germline V gene sequence: CDR1 MDHEN, CDR2 SYDVKM. V lost 4 bases and J 0 bases, leaving 9 bases between the germline ends.

This clonotype was counted at least ten times. This sequence joins TRBV4-3 and TRBJ2-7; no firm D call. The CDR3 length is 13 residues. Trimming pared 0 bases from V and 4 bases from J, leaving 7 bases between. Germline loops: CDR1 LGHNA, CDR2 YSLEER. The DNA for the CDR3 is TGCGCCAGCAGCCAAGATCTCCCGTACGAGCAGTACTTC. Residues: CASSQDLPYEQYF.

This clonotype was picked up many times. V and J are TRBV11-2 and TRBJ2-5; TRBD1 aligns across 12 bases. The CDR3 is made up of 17 amino acids. Germline V gene sequence: CDR1 SGHAT, CDR2 FQNNGV. V dropped 4 bases and J dropped 2; count of bases not matched to a gene: 8. In nucleotides, the CDR3 is TGTGCCAGCAGCTCAACTCGGGACAGGGGGCCTCAAGAGACCCAGTACTTC. It is translated as CASSSTRDRGPQETQYF.

This clonotype was picked up many times. This chain joins TRBV28 and TRBJ2-2; D may be TRBD1 or TRBD2 (5 bases each). Trimming cost V 7 bases and J 1 base, with 22 bases left between them. The germline CDR1 and CDR2 sequences are MDHEN and SYDVKM. There are 18 residues in the CDR3. The CDR3 DNA reads TGTGCCAGCATCTCTTACCCCGGGGCAGGGAAGAACACCGGGGAGCTGTTTTTT. Amino acids: CASISYPGAGKNTGELFF.

The table lists this clonotype with many counts. The chain links TRBV5-1 to TRBJ2-1, with TRBD1 matching over 9 bases. From germline, CDR1 is SGHRS and CDR2 YFSETQ. The CDR3 contains 15 residues. V lost 2 bases and J lost 6; bases outside the gene matches: 6. This CDR3 is CASSFYRTGANEQFF. The CDR3, as DNA: TGCGCCAGCAGCTTCTACCGGACAGGGGCCAATGAGCAGTTCTTC.

Ten or more counts support this clonotype. The chain employs TRBV9 and TRBJ2-3; TRBD1 matches 8 bases. The CDR3 is 15 amino acids. After removal of 3 bases from V and 0 bases from J, the junction contained 3 bases not matched to a gene. Germline assignment: CDR1 SGDLS and CDR2 YYNGEE. The DNA for the CDR3 is TGTGCCAGCAGCGACCAGGGGGCTAGCACAGATACGCAGTATTTT. It encodes CASSDQGASTDTQYF. The full variable domain, completed using reference TRBV9 and TRBJ2-3, is DSGVTQTPKHLITATGQRVTLRCSPRSGDLSVYWYQQSLDQGLQFLIQYYNGEERAKGNILERFSAQQFPDLHSELNLSSLELGDSALYFCASSDQGASTDTQYFGPGTRLTVL.

This clonotype was recorded many times. The V and J genes are TRBV6-5 and TRBJ1-4; perhaps TRBD1 as D (6 bases). This CDR3 comprises 16 residues. V lost 2 bases, J lost 5 bases, and 15 bases lay in between. From germline, CDR1 is MNHEY and CDR2 SVGAGI. CDR3 in amino acids: CASSYRREGGNEKLFF. The CDR3 region has the DNA TGTGCCAGCAGTTACCGCAGGGAAGGGGGGAATGAAAAACTGTTTTTT.

This clonotype was picked up many times. The chain couples TRBV29-1 to TRBJ1-4; D gene uncertain. V lost 4 bases to trimming and J lost 5 bases, with 11 bases between them. The germline CDR1 and CDR2 sequences are SQVTM and ANQGSEA. The CDR3 runs to 13 residues. The CDR3 reads CSVVEGENEKLFF. The CDR3 bases are TGCAGCGTTGTTGAGGGAGAAAATGAAAAACTGTTTTTT.

This clonotype has a count of ten or more. The V call is TRBV7-2, the J call TRBJ2-3; 9 nucleotides line up with TRBD2. The V gene end was trimmed by 2 bases and the J gene end by 8 bases; junction bases not matched to a gene: 8. The CDR3 sequence is 15 residues long. Germline V gene sequence: CDR1 SGHTA, CDR2 FQGNSA. CDR3: CASSLNAGGPGTQYF. The DNA for the CDR3 is TGTGCCAGCAGCTTAAACGCGGGAGGGCCAGGTACGCAGTATTTT. Full variable domain (remainder filled in from reference TRBV7-2 and TRBJ2-3): GAGVSQSPSNKVTEKGKDVELRCDPISGHTALYWYRQSLGQGLEFLIYFQGNSAPDKSGLPSDRFSAERTGGSVSTLTIQRTQQEDSAVYLCASSLNAGGPGTQYFGPGTRLTVL.

This clonotype was seen many times. The chain uses TRBV5-1 and TRBJ2-1; a weak D match, TRBD2 (6 bases). Germline V lookup: CDR1 SGHRS, CDR2 YFSETQ. The CDR3 has 15 residues. V lost 0 bases and J 8 bases, leaving 15 bases between the germline ends. This CDR3 is CASSLVYGRRDEQFF. DNA of the CDR3: TGCGCCAGCAGCTTGGTTTACGGGAGAAGGGATGAGCAGTTCTTC.

In the case of this clonotype: This clone may be a read error of a much larger clone one base away. The J gene is TRBJ1-2, the V gene TRBV7-9; 8 nucleotides align to TRBD1. Trimming at V came to 6 bases and at J to 6 bases, leaving 15 bases not matched to a gene. This CDR3 is built from 16 residues. Germline-derived CDR1 and CDR2 are SEHNR and FQNEAQ (reference sequence). This CDR3 is CASSSSVGQEGNGYTF. The CDR3 DNA is TGTGCCAGCAGTTCATCGGTGGGACAGGAAGGTAATGGCTACACCTTC.

V usage is TRBV4-3 and J usage is TRBJ2-2; no reliable D call. CDR3 length: 16 residues. V was cut by 2 bases and J by 0 bases, with 10 bases left in between. Germline lookup yields CDR1 LGHNA and CDR2 YSLEER. CDR3 coding DNA: TGCGCCAGCAGCCAATCCACTATACCGAACACCGGGGAGCTGTTTTTT. Translating it yields CASSQSTIPNTGELFF.

The table lists this clonotype with many counts. This chain uses TRBV12-3 or TRBV12-4 with TRBJ2-7; D is perhaps TRBD2 (7 bases). This CDR3 spans 15 amino acids. Trimming pared 1 base from V and 2 bases from J, leaving 12 bases between. CDR3 coding DNA: TGTGCCAGCAGTTTAGTCCCCGGGGGGCCCTACGAGCAGTACTTC. Translated: CASSLVPGGPYEQYF.

J is TRBJ2-5 and V is TRBV29-1, with TRBD1 matching over 8 bases. V shed 0 bases and J 0 bases; nucleotides not matched to a gene: 6. The CDR3 spans 16 residues. From germline, CDR1 is SQVTM and CDR2 ANQGSEA. The CDR3 DNA is TGCAGCGTTGAAGATGTGGACAGGGCGTACCAAGAGACCCAGTACTTC. Protein: CSVEDVDRAYQETQYF.

Ten or more counts support this clonotype. V is TRBV12-3 or TRBV12-4 and J is TRBJ2-1, with TRBD1 matching over 8 bases. The J segment lost 0 bases and the V segment lost 5 bases, leaving 9 bases of the junction unmatched. This CDR3 is built from 17 residues. The CDR3, as DNA: TGTGCCAGCAGTCCAGGACAGGGTTGGGTCTCCTACAATGAGCAGTTCTTC. Protein sequence: CASSPGQGWVSYNEQFF.

At least ten counts were recorded for this clonotype. This chain links TRBV18 with TRBJ2-3; 9 nucleotides match TRBD2. V gave up 0 bases and J gave up 4 bases; unmatched junction bases: 5. The CDR3 consists of 16 residues. Germline V gene lookup returns CDR1 KGHSH and CDR2 LQKENI. Written as DNA, the CDR3 is TGTGCCAGCTCACCACCGTCGGGACTAGCCTCAGATACGCAGTATTTT. It is translated as CASSPPSGLASDTQYF.

This clonotype was seen ten or more times. V usage is TRBV12-3 or TRBV12-4 and J usage is TRBJ1-5; possible D gene TRBD1, 6 bases. The CDR3 length is 17 residues. The germline V and J ends were trimmed by 7 bases and 0 bases, with 19 bases remaining between them. The CDR3 reads CASTQGVGGYSNQPQHF. The DNA of the CDR3 is TGTGCCAGCACCCAGGGCGTGGGGGGCTATAGCAATCAGCCCCAGCATTTT.

This clonotype appeared many times. J is TRBJ2-5 and V is TRBV5-6; 11 nucleotides agree with TRBD2. This CDR3 spans 17 amino acids. CDR1 is SGHDT, CDR2 YYEEEE, per germline. V shed 1 base and J 1 base; nucleotides not matched to a gene: 6. CDR3 region: CASSLTSGGWGQETQYF. In DNA, the CDR3 is TGTGCCAGCAGCTTGACTAGCGGGGGATGGGGCCAAGAGACCCAGTACTTC.

This clonotype was counted at least ten times. The chain couples TRBV15 to TRBJ1-1; no firm D call. The CDR3 is 15 amino acids. Trimming stripped 0 bases from V and 7 bases from J, with 15 bases between. The germline CDR1 and CDR2 sequences are LNHNV and YYDKDF (reference sequence). CDR3 nucleotide sequence: TGTGCCACCAGCAGAGAGGGCCGGGCCTGGGGTGAAGCTTTCTTT. It codes for CATSREGRAWGEAFF.

The gene calls are TRBV27 and TRBJ2-7; D is uncertain. Trimming took off 2 bases at V and 3 bases at J, with 14 bases between the two ends. The CDR3 runs to 15 residues. From germline, CDR1 is MNHEY and CDR2 SMNVEV (reference sequence). As DNA, the CDR3 is TGTGCCAGCAGTTTAGACGGTCAGCAACTCTACGAGCAGTACTTC. Translation gives CASSLDGQQLYEQYF.

Turning to this clonotype: Possible read error: a much larger clone is one base away. J is TRBJ2-7 and V is TRBV18; D is unclear. The CDR3 consists of 15 residues. In germline, CDR1 is KGHSH, CDR2 LQKENI. V was shortened by 3 bases and J by 2 bases, with 14 bases between the two germline ends. DNA of the CDR3: TGTGCCAGCTCACCCATGATGGCAGAGGCCTACGAGCAGTACTTC. It specifies CASSPMMAEAYEQYF.